This TCR beta chain was sequenced during a study of human T cells and chemical hapten exposure. TCRdb used MiXCR to reprocess the RACE reads, holding one entry per CDR3 protein. This table has approximately 370,000 distinct CDR3 sequences, around 5.5% appearing once. Ten or more counts support this clonotype. Its antigen is not known. Noted time point: pre-sensitization, week 0. This sample's treatment: therapeutic diphenylcyclopropenone sensitization with weekly scalp DPC. Alopecia patients deemed DPC-suitable, aged 18 to 70, excluding pregnancy. Sequencing started from total RNA isolated from unfractionated whole blood. Study-wide results and caveats: Patch test score tracked positively with PT1 expanded TCR counts. Healthy individuals' immune responses may differ from those of donors, who had alopecia.

This TCR came from a woman aged 18-30 years with alopecia areata. Some clones in this sample may be carry-over from other donors' samples. Sequenced here: whole blood, sampled in connection with sensitization to the hapten diphenylcyclopropenone (DPC).

The CDR3 protein is CASSYPPTGQVWTDTQYF. Here the CDR3 DNA reads TGTGCCAGCAGTTACCCCCCCACCGGACAGGTTTGGACAGATACGCAGTATTTT. V is TRBV6-6 and J is TRBJ2-3, with TRBD1 identical over 7 bases. Losses at the gene ends were 2 bases for V and 3 bases for J; bases not matched to a gene: 14. The CDR3 spans 18 residues. Per the germline V gene, CDR1 is MNHNY and CDR2 is SVGAGI (reference sequence).